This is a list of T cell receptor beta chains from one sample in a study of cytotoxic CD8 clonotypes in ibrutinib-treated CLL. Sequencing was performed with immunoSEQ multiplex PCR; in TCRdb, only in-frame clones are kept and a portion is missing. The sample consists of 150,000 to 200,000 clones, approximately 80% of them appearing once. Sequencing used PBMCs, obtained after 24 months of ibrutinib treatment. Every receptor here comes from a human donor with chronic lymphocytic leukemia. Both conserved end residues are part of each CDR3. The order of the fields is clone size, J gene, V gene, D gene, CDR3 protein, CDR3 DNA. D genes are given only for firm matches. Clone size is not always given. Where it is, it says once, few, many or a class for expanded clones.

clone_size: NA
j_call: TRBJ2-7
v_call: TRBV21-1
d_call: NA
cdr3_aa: CASSPPRRIYEQYF
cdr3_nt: TGTGCCAGCAGCCCCCCAAGGCGGATCTACGAGCAGTACTTC

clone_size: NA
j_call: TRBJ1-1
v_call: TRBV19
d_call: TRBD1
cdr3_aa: CASSPTGGNTEAFF
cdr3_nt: TGTGCCAGTAGTCCCACAGGGGGGAACACTGAAGCTTTCTTT

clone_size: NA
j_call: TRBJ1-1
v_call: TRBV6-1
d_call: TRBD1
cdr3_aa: CASRSTGGHTEAFF
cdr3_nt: TGTGCCAGCAGATCTACAGGGGGCCACACTGAAGCTTTCTTT

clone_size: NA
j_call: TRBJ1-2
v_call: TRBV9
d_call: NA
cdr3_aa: CASSVGRGQSYGYTF
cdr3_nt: TGTGCCAGCAGCGTAGGACGGGGGCAGAGCTATGGCTACACCTTC

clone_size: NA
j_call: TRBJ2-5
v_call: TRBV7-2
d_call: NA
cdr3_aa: CASSLGPQETQYF
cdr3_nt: TGTGCCAGCAGCTTGGGACCGCAAGAGACCCAGTACTTC

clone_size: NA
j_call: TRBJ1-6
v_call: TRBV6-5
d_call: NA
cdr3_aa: CASSSNRDSPLHF
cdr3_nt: TGTGCCAGCAGTTCTAACAGGGATTCACCCCTCCACTTT

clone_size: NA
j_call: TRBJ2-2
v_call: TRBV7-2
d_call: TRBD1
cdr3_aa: CASGRAGGNTGELFF
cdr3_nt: TGTGCCAGCGGACGGGCAGGGGGCAACACCGGGGAGCTGTTTTTT

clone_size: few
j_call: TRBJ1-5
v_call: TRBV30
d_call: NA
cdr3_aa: CAWSAGNYNQPQHF
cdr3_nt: TGTGCCTGGAGTGCCGGGAATTACAATCAGCCCCAGCATTTT

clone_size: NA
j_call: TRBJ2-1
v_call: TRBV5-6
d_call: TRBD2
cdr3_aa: CASSLERGTSGRRGEQFF
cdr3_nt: TGTGCCAGCAGCTTGGAACGAGGGACTAGCGGGAGGCGAGGTGAGCAGTTCTTC

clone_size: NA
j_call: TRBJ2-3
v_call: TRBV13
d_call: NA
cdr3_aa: CASRLGTGSDTQYF
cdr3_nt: TGTGCCAGCAGGTTAGGAACAGGGTCAGATACGCAGTATTTT

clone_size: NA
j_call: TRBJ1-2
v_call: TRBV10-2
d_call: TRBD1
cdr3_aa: CASSERVQGEGGGYTF
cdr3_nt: TGCGCCAGCAGTGAGCGGGTTCAGGGGGAAGGTGGTGGCTACACCTTC

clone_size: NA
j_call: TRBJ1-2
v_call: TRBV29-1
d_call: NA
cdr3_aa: CSVVQDNSNYGYTF
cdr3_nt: TGCAGCGTTGTCCAGGACAATTCTAACTATGGCTACACCTTC

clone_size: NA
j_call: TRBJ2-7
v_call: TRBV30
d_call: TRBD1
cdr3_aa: CAWSSGGPYEQYF
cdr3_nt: TGTGCCTGGAGCTCAGGGGGCCCCTACGAGCAGTACTTC

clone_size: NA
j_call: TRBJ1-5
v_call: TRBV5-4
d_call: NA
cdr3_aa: CASSLSWGSNQPQHF
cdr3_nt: TGTGCCAGCAGCTTGTCCTGGGGTAGCAATCAGCCCCAGCATTTT

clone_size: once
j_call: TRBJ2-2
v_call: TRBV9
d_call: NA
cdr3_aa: CASSVGKRGELFF
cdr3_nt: TGTGCCAGCAGCGTGGGGAAGAGGGGGGAGCTGTTTTTT

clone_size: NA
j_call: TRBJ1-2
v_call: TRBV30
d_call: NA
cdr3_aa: CAWSVQGFGGYTF
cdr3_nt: TGTGCCTGGAGTGTACAAGGGTTTGGGGGCTACACCTTC

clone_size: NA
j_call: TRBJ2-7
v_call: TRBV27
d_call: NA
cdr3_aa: CASSLTGLHYEQYF
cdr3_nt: TGTGCCAGCAGTTTAACTGGACTCCACTACGAGCAGTACTTC

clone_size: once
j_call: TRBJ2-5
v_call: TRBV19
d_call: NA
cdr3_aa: CASSHAGLGETQYF
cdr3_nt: TGTGCCAGTAGTCATGCGGGGTTGGGAGAGACCCAGTACTTC

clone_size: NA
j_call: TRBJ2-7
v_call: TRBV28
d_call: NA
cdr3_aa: CASRPGASYEQYF
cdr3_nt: TGTGCCAGCAGGCCAGGAGCGTCCTACGAGCAGTACTTC

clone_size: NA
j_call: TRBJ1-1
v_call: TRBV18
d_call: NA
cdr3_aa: CASSPAQRNTEAFF
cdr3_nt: TGTGCCAGCTCACCAGCGCAGAGGAACACTGAAGCTTTCTTT

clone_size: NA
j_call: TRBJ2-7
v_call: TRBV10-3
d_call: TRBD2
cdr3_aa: CAIGATSGRTVPREQYF
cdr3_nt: TGTGCCATCGGGGCGACTAGCGGGAGAACAGTCCCTCGCGAGCAGTACTTC

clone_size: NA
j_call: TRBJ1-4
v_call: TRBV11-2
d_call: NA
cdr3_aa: CASSFTRFNEKLFF
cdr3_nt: TGTGCCAGCAGCTTTACAAGGTTTAATGAAAAACTGTTTTTT

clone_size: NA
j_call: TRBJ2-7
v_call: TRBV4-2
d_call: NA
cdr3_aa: CASSQDSAGDLYEQYF
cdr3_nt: TGTGCCAGCAGCCAAGATTCCGCAGGGGACCTCTACGAGCAGTACTTC

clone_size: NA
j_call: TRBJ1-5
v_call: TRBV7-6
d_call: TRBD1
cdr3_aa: CASSSWTGRGNQPQHF
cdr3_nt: TGTGCCAGCAGCTCGTGGACAGGGCGGGGCAATCAGCCCCAGCATTTT

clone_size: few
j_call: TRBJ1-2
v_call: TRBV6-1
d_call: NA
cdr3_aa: CASSEVELYGYTF
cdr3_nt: TGTGCCAGCAGTGAAGTTGAGCTCTATGGCTACACCTTC

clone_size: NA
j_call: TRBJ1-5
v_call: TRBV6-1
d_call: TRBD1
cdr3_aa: CASSIQGGYNQPQHF
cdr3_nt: TGTGCCAGCAGCATCCAGGGGGGGTACAATCAGCCCCAGCATTTT